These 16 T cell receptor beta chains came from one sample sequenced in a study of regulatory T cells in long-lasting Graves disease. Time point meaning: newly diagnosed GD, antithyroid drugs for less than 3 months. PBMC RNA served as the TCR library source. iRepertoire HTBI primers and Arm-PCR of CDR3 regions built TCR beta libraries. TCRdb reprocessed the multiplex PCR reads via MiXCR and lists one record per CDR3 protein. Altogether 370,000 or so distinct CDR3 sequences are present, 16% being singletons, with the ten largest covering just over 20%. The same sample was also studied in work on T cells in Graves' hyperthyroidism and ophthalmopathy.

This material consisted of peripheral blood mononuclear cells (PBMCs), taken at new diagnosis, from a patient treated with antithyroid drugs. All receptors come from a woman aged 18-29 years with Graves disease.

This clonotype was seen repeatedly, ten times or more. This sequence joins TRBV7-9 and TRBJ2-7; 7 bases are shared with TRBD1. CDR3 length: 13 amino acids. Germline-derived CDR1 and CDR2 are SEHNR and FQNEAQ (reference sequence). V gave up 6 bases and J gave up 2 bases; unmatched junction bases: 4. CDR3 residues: CASSSTGAYEQYF. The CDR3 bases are TGTGCCAGCAGTTCTACAGGGGCCTACGAGCAGTACTTC.

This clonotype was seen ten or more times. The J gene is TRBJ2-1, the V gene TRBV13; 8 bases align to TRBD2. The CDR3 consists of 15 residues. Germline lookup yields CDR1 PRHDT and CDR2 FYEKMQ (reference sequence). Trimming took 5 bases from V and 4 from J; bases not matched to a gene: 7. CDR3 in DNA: TGTGCCAGCAGCCTCGGGAGGGGGTCGTACAATGAGCAGTTCTTC. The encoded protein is CASSLGRGSYNEQFF.

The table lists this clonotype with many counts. In nucleotides, the CDR3 is TGTGCCAGCAGTTCTCTTAGCGGGAGCTCCTACAATGAGCAGTTCTTC. It yields the protein CASSSLSGSSYNEQFF. V usage is TRBV28 and J usage is TRBJ2-1; 9 nucleotides align to TRBD2. Germline V lookup: CDR1 MDHEN, CDR2 SYDVKM. V shed 4 bases, J shed 0 bases, and the junction held 4 bases outside the gene matches. This CDR3 contains 16 residues.

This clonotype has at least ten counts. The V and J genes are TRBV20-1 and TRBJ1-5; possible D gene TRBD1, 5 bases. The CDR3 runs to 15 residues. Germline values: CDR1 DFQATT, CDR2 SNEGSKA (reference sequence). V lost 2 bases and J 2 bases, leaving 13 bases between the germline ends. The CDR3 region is CSARTAGIRNQPQHF. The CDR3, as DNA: TGCAGTGCTAGAACGGCAGGGATCCGCAATCAGCCCCAGCATTTT.

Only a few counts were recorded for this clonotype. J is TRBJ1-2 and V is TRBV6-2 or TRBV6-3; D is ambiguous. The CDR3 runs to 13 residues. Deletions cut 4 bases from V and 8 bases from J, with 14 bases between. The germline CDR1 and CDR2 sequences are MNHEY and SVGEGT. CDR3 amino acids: CASSSSRGRGYTF. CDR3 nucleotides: TGTGCCAGCAGTTCCTCGCGGGGTAGGGGCTACACCTTC.

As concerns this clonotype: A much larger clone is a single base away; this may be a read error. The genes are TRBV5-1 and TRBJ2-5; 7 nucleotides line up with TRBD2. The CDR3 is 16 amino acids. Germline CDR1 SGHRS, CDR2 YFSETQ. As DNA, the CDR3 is TGCGCCAGCAGCTTGGTTCCTTGGACGGGAGGAGAGGCCCAGTACTTC. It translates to CASSLVPWTGGEAQYF.

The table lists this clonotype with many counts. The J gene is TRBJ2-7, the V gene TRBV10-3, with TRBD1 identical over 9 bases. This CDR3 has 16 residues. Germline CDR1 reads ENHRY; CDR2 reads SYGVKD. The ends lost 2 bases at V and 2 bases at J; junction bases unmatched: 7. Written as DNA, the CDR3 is TGTGCCATCAGTGAGGGGGACAGGGTTTGGGCCTACGAGCAGTACTTC. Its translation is CAISEGDRVWAYEQYF.

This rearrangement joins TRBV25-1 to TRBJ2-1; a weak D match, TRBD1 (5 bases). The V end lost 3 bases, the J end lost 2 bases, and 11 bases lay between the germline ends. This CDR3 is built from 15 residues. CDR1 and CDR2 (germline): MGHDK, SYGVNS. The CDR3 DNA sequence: TGTGCCAGCAGTGATGGTGACAGTCCCTACAATGAGCAGTTCTTC. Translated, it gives CASSDGDSPYNEQFF.

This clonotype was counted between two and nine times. DNA for the CDR3: TGCGCCAGCAGCCAAGACCAGAACAGGGGGGCTGAAGCTTTCTTT. Its protein product is CASSQDQNRGAEAFF. The chain combines TRBV4-1 with TRBJ1-1; TRBD1 aligns across 8 bases. The V gene end was trimmed by 0 bases and the J gene end by 6 bases; junction bases not matched to a gene: 6. Per the germline V gene, CDR1 is MGHRA and CDR2 is YSYEKL. The CDR3 runs 15 residues.

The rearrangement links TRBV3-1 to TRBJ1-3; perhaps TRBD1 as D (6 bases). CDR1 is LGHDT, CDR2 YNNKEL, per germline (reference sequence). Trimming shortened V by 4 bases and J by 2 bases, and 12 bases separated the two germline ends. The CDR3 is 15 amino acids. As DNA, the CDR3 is TGTGCCAGCAGCCTAGGGGGGACCACTGGAAACACCATATATTTT. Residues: CASSLGGTTGNTIYF.

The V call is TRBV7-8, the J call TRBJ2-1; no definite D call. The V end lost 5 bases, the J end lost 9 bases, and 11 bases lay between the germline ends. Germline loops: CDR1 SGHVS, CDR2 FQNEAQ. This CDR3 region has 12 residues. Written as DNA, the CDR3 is TGTGCCAGCAGCCCCCCCCGTGGTGAGCAGTTCTTC. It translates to CASSPPRGEQFF.

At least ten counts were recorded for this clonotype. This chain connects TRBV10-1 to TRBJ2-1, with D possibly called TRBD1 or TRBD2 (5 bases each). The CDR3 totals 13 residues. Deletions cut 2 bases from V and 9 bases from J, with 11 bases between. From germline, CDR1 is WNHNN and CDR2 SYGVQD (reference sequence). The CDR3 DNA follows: TGCGCCAGCAGTGAGGGGGGATCCCCTGAGCAGTTCTTC. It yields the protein CASSEGGSPEQFF.

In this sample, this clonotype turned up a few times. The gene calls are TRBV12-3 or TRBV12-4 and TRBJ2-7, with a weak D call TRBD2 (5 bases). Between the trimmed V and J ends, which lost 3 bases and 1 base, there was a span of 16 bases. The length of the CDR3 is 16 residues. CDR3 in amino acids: CASSLMMGSGSYEQYF. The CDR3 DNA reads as TGTGCCAGCAGTTTGATGATGGGATCGGGGTCCTACGAGCAGTACTTC.

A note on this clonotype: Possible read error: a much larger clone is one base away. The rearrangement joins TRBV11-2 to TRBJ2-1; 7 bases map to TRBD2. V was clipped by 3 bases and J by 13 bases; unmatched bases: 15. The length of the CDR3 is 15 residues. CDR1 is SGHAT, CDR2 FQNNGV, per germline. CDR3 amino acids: CASSLEGTTQETQFF. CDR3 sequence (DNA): TGTGCCAGCAGCTTGGAAGGGACTACTCAAGAGACCCAGTTCTTC.

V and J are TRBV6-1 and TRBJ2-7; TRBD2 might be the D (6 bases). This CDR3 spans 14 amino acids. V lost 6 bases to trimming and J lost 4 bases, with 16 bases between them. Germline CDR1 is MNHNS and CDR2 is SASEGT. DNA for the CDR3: TGTGCCAGCAGAGGCCGGTGGGGGGAGTACGAGCAGTACTTC. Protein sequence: CASRGRWGEYEQYF.

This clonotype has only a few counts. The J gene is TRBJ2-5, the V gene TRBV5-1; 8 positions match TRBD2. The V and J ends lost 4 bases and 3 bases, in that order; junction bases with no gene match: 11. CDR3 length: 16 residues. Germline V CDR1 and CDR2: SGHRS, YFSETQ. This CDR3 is CASSPAGVGLEETQYF. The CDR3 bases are TGCGCCAGCAGCCCAGCGGGAGTTGGATTGGAAGAGACCCAGTACTTC.